This TCR beta chain was identified during a study of T-cell memory formation after mild COVID-19. Germline assignment: CDR1 SGHVS and CDR2 FQNEAQ. The CDR3 runs to 15 residues. V lost 8 bases, J lost 1 base, and 18 bases lay in between. Each CDR3 protein is one row after TCRdb ran MiXCR on the 5' RACE reads. The data show about 350,000 distinct CDR3 sequences, approximately 27% seen once. The sequenced material came from PBMCs or a T cell subset sorted from them (not recorded which). This TCR derives from an adult woman who had mild COVID-19 (a few samples of this study predate the infection). Cell type and time point are not known. This sequence joins TRBV7-8 and TRBJ2-7; possibly TRBD1 or TRBD2 for D (5 bases each). For the CDR3, the DNA is TGTGCCAGCTCGTCCGGGACCGAAACTTCCTACGAGCAGTACTTC. This encodes CASSSGTETSYEQYF.